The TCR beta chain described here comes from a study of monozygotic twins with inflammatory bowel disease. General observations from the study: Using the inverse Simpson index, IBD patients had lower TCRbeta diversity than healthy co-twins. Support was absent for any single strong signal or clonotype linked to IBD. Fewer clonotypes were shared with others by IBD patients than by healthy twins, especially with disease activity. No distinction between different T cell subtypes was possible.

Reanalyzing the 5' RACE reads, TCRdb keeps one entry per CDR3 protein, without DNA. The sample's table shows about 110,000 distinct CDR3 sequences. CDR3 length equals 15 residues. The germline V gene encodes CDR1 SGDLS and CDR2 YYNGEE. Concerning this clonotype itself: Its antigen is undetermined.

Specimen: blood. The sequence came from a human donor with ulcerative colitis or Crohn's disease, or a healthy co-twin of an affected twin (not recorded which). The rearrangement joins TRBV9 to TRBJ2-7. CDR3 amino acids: CASSIGWGNSYEQYF.